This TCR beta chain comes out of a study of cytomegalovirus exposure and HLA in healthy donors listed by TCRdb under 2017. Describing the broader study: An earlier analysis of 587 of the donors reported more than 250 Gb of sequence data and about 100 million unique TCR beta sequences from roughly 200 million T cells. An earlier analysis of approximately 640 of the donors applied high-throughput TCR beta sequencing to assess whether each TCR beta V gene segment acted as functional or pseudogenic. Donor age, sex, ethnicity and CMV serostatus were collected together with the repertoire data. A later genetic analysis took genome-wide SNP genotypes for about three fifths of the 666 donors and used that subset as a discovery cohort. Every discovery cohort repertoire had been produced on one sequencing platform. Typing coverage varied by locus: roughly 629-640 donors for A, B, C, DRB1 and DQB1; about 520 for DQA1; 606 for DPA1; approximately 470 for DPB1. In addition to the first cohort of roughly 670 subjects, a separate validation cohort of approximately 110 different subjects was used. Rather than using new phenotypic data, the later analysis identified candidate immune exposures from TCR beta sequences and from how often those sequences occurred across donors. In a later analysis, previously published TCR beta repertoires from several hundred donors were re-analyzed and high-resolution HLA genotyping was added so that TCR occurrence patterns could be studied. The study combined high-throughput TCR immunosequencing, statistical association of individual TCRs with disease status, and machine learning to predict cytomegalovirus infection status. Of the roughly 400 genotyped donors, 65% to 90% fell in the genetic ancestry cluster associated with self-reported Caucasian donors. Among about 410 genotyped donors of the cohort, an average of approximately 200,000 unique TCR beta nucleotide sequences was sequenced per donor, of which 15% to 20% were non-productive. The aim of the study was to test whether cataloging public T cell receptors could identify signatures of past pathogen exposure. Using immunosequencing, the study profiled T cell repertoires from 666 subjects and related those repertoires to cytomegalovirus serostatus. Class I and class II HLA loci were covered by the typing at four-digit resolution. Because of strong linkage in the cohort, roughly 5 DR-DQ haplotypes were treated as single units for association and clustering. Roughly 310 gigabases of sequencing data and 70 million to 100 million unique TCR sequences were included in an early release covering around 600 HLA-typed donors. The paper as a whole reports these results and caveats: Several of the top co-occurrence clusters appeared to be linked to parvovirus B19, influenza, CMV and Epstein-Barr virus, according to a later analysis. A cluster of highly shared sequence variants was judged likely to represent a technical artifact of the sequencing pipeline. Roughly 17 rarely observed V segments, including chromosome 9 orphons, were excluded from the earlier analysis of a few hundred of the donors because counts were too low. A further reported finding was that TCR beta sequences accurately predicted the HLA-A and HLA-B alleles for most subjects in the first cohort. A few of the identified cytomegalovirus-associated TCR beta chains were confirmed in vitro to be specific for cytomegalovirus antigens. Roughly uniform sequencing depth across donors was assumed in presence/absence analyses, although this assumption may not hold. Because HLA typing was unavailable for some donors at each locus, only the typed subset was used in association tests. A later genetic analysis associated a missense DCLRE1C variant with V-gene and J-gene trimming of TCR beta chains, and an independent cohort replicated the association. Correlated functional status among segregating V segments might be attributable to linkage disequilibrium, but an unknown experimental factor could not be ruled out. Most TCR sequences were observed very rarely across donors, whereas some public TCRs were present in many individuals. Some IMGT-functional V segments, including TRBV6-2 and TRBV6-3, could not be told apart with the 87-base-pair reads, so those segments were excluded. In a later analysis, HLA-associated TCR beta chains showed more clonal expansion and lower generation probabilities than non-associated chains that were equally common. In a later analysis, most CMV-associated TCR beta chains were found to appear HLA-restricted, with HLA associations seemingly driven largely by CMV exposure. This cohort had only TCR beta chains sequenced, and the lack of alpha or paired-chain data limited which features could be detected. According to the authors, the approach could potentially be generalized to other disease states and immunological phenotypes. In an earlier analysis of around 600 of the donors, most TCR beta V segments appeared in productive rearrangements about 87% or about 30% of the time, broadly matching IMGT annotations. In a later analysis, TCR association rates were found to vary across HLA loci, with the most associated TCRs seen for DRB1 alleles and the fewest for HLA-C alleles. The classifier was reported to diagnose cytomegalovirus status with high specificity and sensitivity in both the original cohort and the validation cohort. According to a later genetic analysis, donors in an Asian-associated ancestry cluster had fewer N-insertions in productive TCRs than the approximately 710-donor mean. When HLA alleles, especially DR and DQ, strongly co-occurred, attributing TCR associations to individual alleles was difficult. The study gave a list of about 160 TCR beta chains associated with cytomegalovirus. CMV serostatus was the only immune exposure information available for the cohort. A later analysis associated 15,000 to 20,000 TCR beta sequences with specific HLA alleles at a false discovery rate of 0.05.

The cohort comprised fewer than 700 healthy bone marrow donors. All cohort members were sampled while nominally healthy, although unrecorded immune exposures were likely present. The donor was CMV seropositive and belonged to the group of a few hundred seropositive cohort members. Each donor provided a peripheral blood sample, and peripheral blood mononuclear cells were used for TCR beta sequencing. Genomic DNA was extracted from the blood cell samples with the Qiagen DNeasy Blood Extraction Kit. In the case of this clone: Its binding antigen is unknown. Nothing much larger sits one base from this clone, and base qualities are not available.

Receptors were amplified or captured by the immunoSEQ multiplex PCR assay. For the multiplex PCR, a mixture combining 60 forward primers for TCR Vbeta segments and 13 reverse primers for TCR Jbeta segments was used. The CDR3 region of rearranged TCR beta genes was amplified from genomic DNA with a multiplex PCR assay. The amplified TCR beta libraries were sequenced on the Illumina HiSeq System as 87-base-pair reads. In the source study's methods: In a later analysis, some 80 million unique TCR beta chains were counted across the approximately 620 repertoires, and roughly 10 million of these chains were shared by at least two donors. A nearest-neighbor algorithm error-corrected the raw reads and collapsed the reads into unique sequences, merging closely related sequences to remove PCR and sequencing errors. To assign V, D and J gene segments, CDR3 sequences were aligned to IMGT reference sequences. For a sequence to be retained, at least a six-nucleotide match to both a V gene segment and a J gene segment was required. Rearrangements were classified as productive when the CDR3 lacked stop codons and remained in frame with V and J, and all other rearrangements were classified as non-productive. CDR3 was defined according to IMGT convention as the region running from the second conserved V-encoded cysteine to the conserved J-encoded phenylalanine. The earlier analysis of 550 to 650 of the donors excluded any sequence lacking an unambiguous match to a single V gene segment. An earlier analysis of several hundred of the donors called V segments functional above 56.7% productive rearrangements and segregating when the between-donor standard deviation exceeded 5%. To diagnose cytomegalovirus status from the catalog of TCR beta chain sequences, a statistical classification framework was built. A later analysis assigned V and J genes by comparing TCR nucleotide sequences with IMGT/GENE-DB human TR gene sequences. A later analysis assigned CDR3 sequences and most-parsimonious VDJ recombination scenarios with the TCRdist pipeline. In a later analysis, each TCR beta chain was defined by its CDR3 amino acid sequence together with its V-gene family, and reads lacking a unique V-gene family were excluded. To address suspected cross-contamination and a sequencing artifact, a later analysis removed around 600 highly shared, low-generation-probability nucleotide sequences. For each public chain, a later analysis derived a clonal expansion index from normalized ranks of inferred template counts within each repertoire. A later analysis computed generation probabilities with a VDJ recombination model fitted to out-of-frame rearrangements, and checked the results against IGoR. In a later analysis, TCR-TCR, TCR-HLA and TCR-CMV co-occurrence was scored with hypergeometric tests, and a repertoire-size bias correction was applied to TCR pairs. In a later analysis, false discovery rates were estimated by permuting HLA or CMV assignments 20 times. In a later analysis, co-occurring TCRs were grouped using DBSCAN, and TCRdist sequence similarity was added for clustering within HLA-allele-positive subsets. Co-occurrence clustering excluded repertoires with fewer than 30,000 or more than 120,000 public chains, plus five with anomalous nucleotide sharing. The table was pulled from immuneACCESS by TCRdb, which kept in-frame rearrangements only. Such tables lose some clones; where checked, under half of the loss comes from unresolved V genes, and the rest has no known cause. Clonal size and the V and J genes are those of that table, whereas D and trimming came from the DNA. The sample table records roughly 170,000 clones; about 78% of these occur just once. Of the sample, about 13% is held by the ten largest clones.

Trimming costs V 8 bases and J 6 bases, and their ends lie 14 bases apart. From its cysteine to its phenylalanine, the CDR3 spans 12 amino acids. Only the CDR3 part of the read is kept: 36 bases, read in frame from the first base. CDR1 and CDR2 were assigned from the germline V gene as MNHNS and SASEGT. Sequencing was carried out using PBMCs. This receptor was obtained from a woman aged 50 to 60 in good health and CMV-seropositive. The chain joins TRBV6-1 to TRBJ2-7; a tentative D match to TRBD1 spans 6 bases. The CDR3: CASSTGKSEQYF. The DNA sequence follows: TGTGCCAGCTCTACAGGGAAAAGCGAGCAGTACTTC.